One T cell receptor (beta chain) is described in this entry. CDR1 and CDR2 (germline): SGHTS, YDEGEE. CDR3 length equals 13 residues. The V end was cut by 0 bases, the J end by 6 bases, with 10 bases between. These data are taken from a study of OX40 agonist ivuxolimab in advanced cancers. Across the whole study: Partial responses occurred in Three dose-escalation patients, one with hepatocellular carcinoma and two with cutaneous melanoma.

Here immunoSEQ multiplex PCR was the method, and the copy in TCRdb shows in-frame clones only, minus some. The sample gives tens of thousands of clones, about 91% of which show up once; about 30% is in the top ten. The sample here was CD4+ or CD8+ T cells sorted from blood, taken in a trial of the OX40 agonist ivuxolimab. The V gene is TRBV5-8, the J gene TRBJ2-7; D possibly matches TRBD1 or TRBD2 (5 bases each). This sequence originates from an adult with an advanced solid tumor such as melanoma, head and neck, liver or kidney cancer. DNA for the CDR3: TGTGCCAGCAGCTTGGCCCCGGGGCGCGAGCAGTACTTC. This encodes CASSLAPGREQYF.